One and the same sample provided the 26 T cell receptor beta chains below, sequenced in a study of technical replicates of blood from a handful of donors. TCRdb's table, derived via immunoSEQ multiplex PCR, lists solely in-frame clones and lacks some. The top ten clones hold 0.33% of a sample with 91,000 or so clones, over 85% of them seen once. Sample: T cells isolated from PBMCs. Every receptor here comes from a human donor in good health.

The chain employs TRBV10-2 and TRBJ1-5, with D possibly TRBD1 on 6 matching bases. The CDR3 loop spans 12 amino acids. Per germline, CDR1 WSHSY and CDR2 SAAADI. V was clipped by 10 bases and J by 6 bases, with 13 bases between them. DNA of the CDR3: TGCGCCATCCAGGGGTCGGGTCAGCCCCAGCATTTT. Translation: CAIQGSGQPQHF.

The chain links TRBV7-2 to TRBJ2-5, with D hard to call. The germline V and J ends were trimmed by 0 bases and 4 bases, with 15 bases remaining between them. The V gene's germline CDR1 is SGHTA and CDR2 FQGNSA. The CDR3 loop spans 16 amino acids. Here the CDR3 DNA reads TGTGCCAGCAGCTTAGCCATAATCTCGAGAGTAGAGACCCAGTACTTC. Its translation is CASSLAIISRVETQYF. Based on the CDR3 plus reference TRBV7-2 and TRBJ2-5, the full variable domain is GAGVSQSPSNKVTEKGKDVELRCDPISGHTALYWYRQSLGQGLEFLIYFQGNSAPDKSGLPSDRFSAERTGGSVSTLTIQRTQQEDSAVYLCASSLAIISRVETQYFGPGTRLLVL.

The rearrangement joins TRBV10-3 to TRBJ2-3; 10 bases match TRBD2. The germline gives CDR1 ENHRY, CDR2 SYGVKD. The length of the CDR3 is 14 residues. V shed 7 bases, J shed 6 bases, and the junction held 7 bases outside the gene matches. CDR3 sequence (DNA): TGTGCCATCACCCCGGGACTAGCGCGCGATACGCAGTATTTT. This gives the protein CAITPGLARDTQYF.

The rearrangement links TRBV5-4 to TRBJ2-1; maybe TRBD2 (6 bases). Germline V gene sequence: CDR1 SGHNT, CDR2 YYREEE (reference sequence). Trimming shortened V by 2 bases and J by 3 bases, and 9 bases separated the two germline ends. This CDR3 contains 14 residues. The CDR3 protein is CASSFVDYYNEQFF. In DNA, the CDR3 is TGTGCCAGCAGCTTTGTGGACTACTACAATGAGCAGTTCTTC.

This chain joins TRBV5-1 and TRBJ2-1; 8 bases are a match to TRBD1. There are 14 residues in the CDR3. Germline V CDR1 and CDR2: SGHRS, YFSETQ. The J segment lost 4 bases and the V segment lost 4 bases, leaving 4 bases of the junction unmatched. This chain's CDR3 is CASSEDRVYNEQFF. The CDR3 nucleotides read TGCGCCAGCAGCGAGGACAGGGTTTACAATGAGCAGTTCTTC.

Here the CDR3 DNA reads TGTGCCATCGGGGATAGCAATCAGCCCCAGCATTTT. Protein: CAIGDSNQPQHF. J is TRBJ1-5 and V is TRBV2; D unclear. The CDR3 spans 12 residues. Trimming pared 10 bases from V and 0 bases from J, leaving 7 bases between. Germline CDR1 SNHLY, CDR2 FYNNEI.

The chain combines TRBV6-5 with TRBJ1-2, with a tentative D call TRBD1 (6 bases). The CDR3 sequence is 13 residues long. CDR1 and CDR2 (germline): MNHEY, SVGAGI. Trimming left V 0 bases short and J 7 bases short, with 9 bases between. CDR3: CASSYSIRGGYTF. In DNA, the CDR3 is TGTGCCAGCAGTTACTCGATCAGGGGTGGCTACACCTTC.

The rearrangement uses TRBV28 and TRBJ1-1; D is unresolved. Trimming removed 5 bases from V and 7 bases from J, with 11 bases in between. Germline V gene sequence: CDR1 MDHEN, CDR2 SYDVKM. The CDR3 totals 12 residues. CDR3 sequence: CASSLGSREAFF. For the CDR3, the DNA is TGTGCCAGCAGTCTAGGGAGCCGTGAAGCTTTCTTT.

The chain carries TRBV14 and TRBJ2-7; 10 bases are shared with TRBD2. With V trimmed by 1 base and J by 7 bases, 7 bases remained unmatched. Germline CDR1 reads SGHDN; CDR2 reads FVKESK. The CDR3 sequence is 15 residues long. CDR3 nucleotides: TGTGCCAGCAGCCAAGGGAGCGGGAGGGCCGGTGAGCAGTACTTC. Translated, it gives CASSQGSGRAGEQYF.

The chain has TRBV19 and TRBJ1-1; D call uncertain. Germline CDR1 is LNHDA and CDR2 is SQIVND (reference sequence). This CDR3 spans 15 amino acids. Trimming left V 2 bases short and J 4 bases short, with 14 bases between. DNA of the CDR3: TGTGCCAGTAGTATACCTCGGGAGCTGGGCACTGAAGCTTTCTTT. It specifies CASSIPRELGTEAFF.

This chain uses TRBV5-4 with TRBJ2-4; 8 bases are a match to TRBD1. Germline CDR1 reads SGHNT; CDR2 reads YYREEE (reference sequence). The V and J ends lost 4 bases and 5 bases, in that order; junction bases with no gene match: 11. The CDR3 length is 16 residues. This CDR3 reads CASSRNPGQVQNIQYF. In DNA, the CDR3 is TGTGCCAGCAGCCGTAATCCGGGACAGGTCCAAAACATTCAGTACTTC.

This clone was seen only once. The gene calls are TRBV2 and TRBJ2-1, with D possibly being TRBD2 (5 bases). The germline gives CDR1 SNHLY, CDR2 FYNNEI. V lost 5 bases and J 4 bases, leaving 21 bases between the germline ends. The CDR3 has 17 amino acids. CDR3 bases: TGTGCCAGCAGTTCCACTAGTAAAAGCACTGGGTACAATGAGCAGTTCTTC. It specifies CASSSTSKSTGYNEQFF.

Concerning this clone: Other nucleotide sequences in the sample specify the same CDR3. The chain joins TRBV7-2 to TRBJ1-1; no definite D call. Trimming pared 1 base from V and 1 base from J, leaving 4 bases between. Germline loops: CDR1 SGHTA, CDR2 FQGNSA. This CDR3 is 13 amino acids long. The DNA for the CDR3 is TGTGCCAGCAGCTTAGGGAGGAACACTGAAGCTTTCTTT. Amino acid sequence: CASSLGRNTEAFF.

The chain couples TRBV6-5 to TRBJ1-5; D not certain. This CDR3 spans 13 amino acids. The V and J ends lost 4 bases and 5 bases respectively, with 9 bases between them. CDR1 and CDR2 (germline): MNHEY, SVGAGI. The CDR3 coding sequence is TGTGCCAGCAGTTTTGAGTACGATCAGCCCCAGCATTTT. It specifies CASSFEYDQPQHF.

CDR3 bases: TGCGCCAGCAGCTTGAACGGGGGCGAGCAGTACTTC. Translation gives CASSLNGGEQYF. The rearrangement joins TRBV5-1 to TRBJ2-7; D perhaps matches TRBD2 (6 bases). This CDR3 has 12 amino acids. The ends were cut back, 1 base at V and 6 bases at J, with 8 bases in the middle. Germline lookup yields CDR1 SGHRS and CDR2 YFSETQ.

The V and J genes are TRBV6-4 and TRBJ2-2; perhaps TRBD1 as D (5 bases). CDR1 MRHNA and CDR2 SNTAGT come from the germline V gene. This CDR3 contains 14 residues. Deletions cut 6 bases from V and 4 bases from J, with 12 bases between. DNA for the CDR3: TGTGCCAGCAGCCCTGGGGCATTCACCGGGGAGCTGTTTTTT. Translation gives CASSPGAFTGELFF.

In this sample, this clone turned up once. The CDR3 is CASSFTPQGPGNTIYF. In nucleotides, the CDR3 is TGCGCCAGCAGCTTTACCCCACAGGGACCTGGAAACACCATATATTTT. The V call is TRBV5-1, the J call TRBJ1-3; D possibly corresponds to TRBD1 (6 bases). This CDR3 contains 16 residues. The ends were cut back, 2 bases at V and 2 bases at J, with 14 bases in the middle. CDR1 is SGHRS and CDR2 is YFSETQ in the germline V gene.

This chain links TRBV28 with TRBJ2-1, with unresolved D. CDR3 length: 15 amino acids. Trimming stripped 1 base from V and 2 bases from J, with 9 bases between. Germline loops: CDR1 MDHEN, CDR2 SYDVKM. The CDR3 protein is CASSLFSEAYNEQFF. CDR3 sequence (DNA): TGTGCCAGCAGTTTATTCAGTGAGGCCTACAATGAGCAGTTCTTC.

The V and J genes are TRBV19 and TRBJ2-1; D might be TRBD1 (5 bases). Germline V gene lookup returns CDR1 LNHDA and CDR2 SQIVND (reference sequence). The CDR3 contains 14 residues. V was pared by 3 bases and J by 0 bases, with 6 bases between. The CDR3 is CASSIDSSYNEQFF. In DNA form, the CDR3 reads TGTGCCAGTAGTATTGACAGCTCCTACAATGAGCAGTTCTTC.

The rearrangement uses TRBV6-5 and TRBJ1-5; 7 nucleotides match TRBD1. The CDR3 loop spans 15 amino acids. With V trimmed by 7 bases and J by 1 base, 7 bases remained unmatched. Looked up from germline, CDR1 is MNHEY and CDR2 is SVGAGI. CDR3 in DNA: TGTGCCAGCACCCTAACAGGGGCCAGCAATCAGCCCCAGCATTTT. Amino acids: CASTLTGASNQPQHF.

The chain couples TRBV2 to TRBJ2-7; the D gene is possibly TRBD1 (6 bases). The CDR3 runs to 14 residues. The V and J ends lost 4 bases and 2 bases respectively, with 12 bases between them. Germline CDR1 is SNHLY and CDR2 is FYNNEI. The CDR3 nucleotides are TGTGCCAGCAGTGGGTGGGACAAACCCTACGAGCAGTACTTC. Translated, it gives CASSGWDKPYEQYF.

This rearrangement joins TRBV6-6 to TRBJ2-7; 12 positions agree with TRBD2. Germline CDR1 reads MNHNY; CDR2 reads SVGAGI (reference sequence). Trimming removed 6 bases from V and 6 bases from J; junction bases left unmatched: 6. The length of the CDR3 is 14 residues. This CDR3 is CASSPLAGGREQYF. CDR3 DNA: TGTGCCAGCAGCCCACTAGCGGGAGGTCGCGAGCAGTACTTC.

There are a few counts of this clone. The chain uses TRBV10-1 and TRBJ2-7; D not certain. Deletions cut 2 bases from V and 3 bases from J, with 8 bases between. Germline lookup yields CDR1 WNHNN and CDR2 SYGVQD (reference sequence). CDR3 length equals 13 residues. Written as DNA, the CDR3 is TGCGCCAGCAGTGAGCGAACTTTCTACGAGCAGTACTTC. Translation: CASSERTFYEQYF.

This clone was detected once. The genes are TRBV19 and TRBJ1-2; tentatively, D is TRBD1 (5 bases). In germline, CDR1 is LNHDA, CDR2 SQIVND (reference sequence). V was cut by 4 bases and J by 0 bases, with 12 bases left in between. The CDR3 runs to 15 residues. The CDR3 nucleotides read TGTGCCAGTAGTACGACGGGGGGACCTAACTATGGCTACACCTTC. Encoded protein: CASSTTGGPNYGYTF.

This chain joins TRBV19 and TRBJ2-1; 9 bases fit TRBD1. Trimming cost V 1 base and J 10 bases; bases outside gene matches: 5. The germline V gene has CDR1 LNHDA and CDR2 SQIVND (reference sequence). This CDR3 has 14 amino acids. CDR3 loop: CASSIGTGDEEQFF. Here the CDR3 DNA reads TGTGCCAGTAGTATAGGGACAGGGGATGAGGAGCAGTTCTTC.

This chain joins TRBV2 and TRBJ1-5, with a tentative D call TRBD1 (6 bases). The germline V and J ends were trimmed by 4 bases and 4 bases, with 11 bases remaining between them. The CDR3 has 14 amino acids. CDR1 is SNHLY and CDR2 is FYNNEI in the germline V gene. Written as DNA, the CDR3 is TGTGCCAGCAGTGCGGGGGGCGGAAATCAGCCCCAGCATTTT. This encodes CASSAGGGNQPQHF.